This T cell receptor beta chain emerged from a study of blood T cell repertoires in COVID-19. Across the whole study: Spain, Italy and the United States supplied samples that represented acute and convalescent COVID-19.

TCRdb's table, derived via immunoSEQ multiplex PCR, lists solely in-frame clones and lacks some. Among about 200,000 clones listed, approximately 84% were seen once. As regards this clone: Different DNA sequences within this sample yield the same CDR3.

Germline CDR1 and CDR2: ENHRY and SYGVKD. The CDR3 is 13 amino acids. After removal of 6 bases from V and 1 base from J, the junction contained 2 bases not matched to a gene. This TCR was sampled from a human donor with acute or convalescent COVID-19. The donor label of this sample is uncertain. Sample: peripheral blood. The chain is built from TRBV10-3 and TRBJ1-1; 7 bases agree with TRBD1. CDR3 protein: CAISGTANTEAFF. The CDR3, as DNA: TGTGCCATCAGCGGGACAGCGAACACTGAAGCTTTCTTT.